The T cell receptor beta chain under discussion was sequenced for a study of T cell repertoires in cytomegalovirus infection. Background on the study: Recently identified HLA-C-restricted CMV epitopes were used, and well-studied HLA-B-restricted CMV epitopes were used as well.

Germline CDR1 reads MGHRA; CDR2 reads YSYEKL. This CDR3 has 15 residues. V was trimmed by 3 bases and J by 3 bases, leaving 11 bases between them. This clonotype was recorded a few times. Antigen unknown. General study findings and limits: The ex vivo response was dominated by HLA-C-restricted CMV-specific TCR beta clonotypes.

TCRdb analysed the reads with MiXCR anew, one entry per CDR3 protein. Of fewer than 200,000 distinct CDR3 sequences in the sample, about 20% were seen once. This sequence joins TRBV4-1 and TRBJ2-2; D may be TRBD1 or TRBD2 (5 bases each). This TCR derives from a human donor in good health (CMV status not recorded). Some clones in this sample may be carry-over from other donors' samples. The sequencing used CD8+ T cells from cultured PBMCs, collected from culture after CMV antigen stimulation. DNA of the CDR3: TGCGCCAGCAGCCAGGGGGATATGGACACCGGGGAGCTGTTTTTT. Translation: CASSQGDMDTGELFF.